This T cell receptor beta chain was sequenced for a study of T cells in Graves' hyperthyroidism and ophthalmopathy. Findings and limits, study-wide: Model predictions of ophthalmopathy came a median around 7.1 months before onset.

This clonotype appeared many times. Its target is not known. Researchers amplified the TCR beta CDR3 regions from RNA transcripts. First-round RT-PCR of the TCR CDR3 relied on the HTBI primer set. TCRdb re-analysed the multiplex PCR reads in MiXCR, keeping a single row per CDR3 protein. The repertoire holds 300,000 to 450,000 distinct CDR3 sequences, about 14% seen once, with 9.5% to 11% in the top ten. There are 16 residues in the CDR3. V was clipped by 8 bases and J by 0 bases; unmatched bases: 10. The sample consisted of blood. The sequence came from a woman aged 55-70 years with Graves' hyperthyroidism. The chain carries TRBV12-3 or TRBV12-4 and TRBJ1-1; 9 bases match TRBD1. CDR3 nucleotides: TGTGCCAGCCTCCCCGGGACAGGGAACATGAACACTGAAGCTTTCTTT. It is translated as CASLPGTGNMNTEAFF.